Shown below are 15 T cell receptor beta chains from a single sample sequenced in a study of cytomegalovirus exposure and HLA in healthy donors. With 60 Vbeta and 13 Jbeta primers, the PCR was carried out. Data came from immunoSEQ multiplex PCR; TCRdb stores just in-frame clones and leaves some out. The profile covers over 150,000 clones, with 60% to 80% appearing a single time and 4.9% taken by the ten largest. Sequencing input: PBMCs. The source is a male donor in good health and CMV-seronegative.

The chain has TRBV6-1 and TRBJ2-4, with a weak D call TRBD2 (6 bases). The V end lost 3 bases, the J end lost 0 bases, and 12 bases lay between the germline ends. Germline V gene data show CDR1 as MNHNS and CDR2 as SASEGT. The CDR3 is 16 amino acids. This chain's CDR3 is CASSEAGFLAKNIQYF. In DNA form, the CDR3 reads TGTGCCAGCAGTGAGGCGGGATTCCTAGCCAAAAACATTCAGTACTTC.

The V gene is TRBV27, the J gene TRBJ2-5; D unclear. The CDR3 covers 14 residues. Looked up from germline, CDR1 is MNHEY and CDR2 is SMNVEV (reference sequence). V was cut by 3 bases and J by 1 base, with 9 bases left in between. The CDR3 coding sequence is TGTGCCAGCAGTTTTTTACATCGCCAAGAGACCCAGTACTTC. Its protein is CASSFLHRQETQYF.

This clone was observed a few times. The V call is TRBV2, the J call TRBJ2-3; D is possibly TRBD2 (7 bases). The CDR3 consists of 16 residues. V shed 6 bases and J shed 2 bases, with 18 bases lying between them. Germline V gene lookup returns CDR1 SNHLY and CDR2 FYNNEI. The CDR3 coding sequence is TGTGCCAGCAGGTCAGGGGACGCGGGGGTCACAGATACGCAGTATTTT. Translation gives CASRSGDAGVTDTQYF.

This rearrangement joins TRBV4-2 to TRBJ1-6; D is ambiguous. V was shortened by 0 bases and J by 10 bases, with 13 bases between the two germline ends. The CDR3 is 15 amino acids. Germline values: CDR1 LGHNA, CDR2 YNFKEQ. The CDR3 DNA reads as TGTGCCAGCAGCCAAGATAGAGGCAGCAGATCACCCCTCCACTTT. Translated: CASSQDRGSRSPLHF.

The chain uses TRBV4-2 and TRBJ2-7, with 13 bases lining up with TRBD2. CDR1 and CDR2 from the germline V gene are LGHNA and YNFKEQ. CDR3 size: 16 residues. With 4 bases clipped from V and 4 bases from J, the junction kept 7 bases outside the gene matches. CDR3 coding DNA: TGTGCCAGCAGCCGCCGGACTAGCGGGAGTAAGTACGAGCAGTACTTC. Translation: CASSRRTSGSKYEQYF.

The chain combines TRBV5-4 with TRBJ1-2, with D hard to call. The CDR3 contains 13 residues. Germline V gene data show CDR1 as SGHNT and CDR2 as YYREEE (reference sequence). Trimming stripped 0 bases from V and 6 bases from J, with 9 bases between. CDR3 protein: CASSLGTRDGYTF. The CDR3 DNA reads as TGTGCCAGCAGCTTGGGCACTCGCGATGGCTACACCTTC.

This clone was counted a single time. This chain joins TRBV29-1 and TRBJ2-5, with a weak D call TRBD1 (6 bases). The V gene's germline CDR1 is SQVTM and CDR2 ANQGSEA. V was clipped by 2 bases and J by 0 bases, with 7 bases between them. The CDR3 is 13 amino acids. CDR3 nucleotides: TGCAGCGTTGAACCAGGGGACCAAGAGACCCAGTACTTC. This codes for CSVEPGDQETQYF.

This clone was detected only once. The chain recombines TRBV6-1 with TRBJ2-5, with 11 bases matching TRBD1. The CDR3 runs to 15 residues. V was clipped by 3 bases and J by 7 bases; unmatched bases: 7. Per the germline V gene, CDR1 is MNHNS and CDR2 is SASEGT. The CDR3 bases are TGTGCCAGCAGTGATGGACAGGGGGCGAGGGGGACCCAGTACTTC. As protein: CASSDGQGARGTQYF.

The CDR3 loop is CASSSGQGITNTIYF. The CDR3 DNA reads as TGTGCCAGCTCATCGGGACAGGGGATAACGAACACCATATATTTT. This sequence joins TRBV18 and TRBJ1-3; TRBD1 agrees at 10 bases. V lost 5 bases to trimming and J lost 7 bases; unmatched junction nucleotides: 8. The length of the CDR3 is 15 residues. Germline CDR1 KGHSH, CDR2 LQKENI.

This rearrangement joins TRBV7-9 to TRBJ2-3; no definite D call. This CDR3 contains 15 residues. The germline CDR1 and CDR2 sequences are SEHNR and FQNEAQ (reference sequence). Trimming took 2 bases from V and 2 from J, leaving 11 bases between them. CDR3 in amino acids: CASSLLAGVTDTQYF. In DNA form, the CDR3 reads TGTGCCAGCAGCTTATTGGCCGGAGTCACAGATACGCAGTATTTT.

The chain joins TRBV2 to TRBJ1-2, with no clear D. CDR1 SNHLY and CDR2 FYNNEI come from the germline V gene. The CDR3 loop spans 13 amino acids. Deletions cut 10 bases from V and 0 bases from J, with 12 bases between. CDR3 DNA: TGTGCCACCAGATTGGAGACTAACTATGGCTACACCTTC. This sequence encodes CATRLETNYGYTF.

The chain uses TRBV5-1 and TRBJ2-5; 10 positions match TRBD1. This CDR3 is built from 15 residues. The J segment lost 5 bases and the V segment lost 7 bases, leaving 11 bases of the junction unmatched. Germline V CDR1 and CDR2: SGHRS, YFSETQ. The CDR3 DNA sequence: TGCGCCAGCTTAGACAGGGGGCGCTTAAGGGAGACCCAGTACTTC. It yields the protein CASLDRGRLRETQYF.

The chain uses TRBV13 and TRBJ2-6, with 10 nucleotides matching TRBD1. The germline gives CDR1 PRHDT, CDR2 FYEKMQ (reference sequence). The CDR3 consists of 19 residues. V shed 2 bases and J 3 bases; nucleotides not matched to a gene: 10. The CDR3 sequence is CASSLWDRGLPGGANVLTF. CDR3 nucleotide sequence: TGTGCCAGCAGCTTATGGGACAGGGGTCTGCCGGGTGGGGCCAACGTCCTGACTTTC.

The V gene is TRBV18, the J gene TRBJ2-1, with D possibly being TRBD1 (6 bases). In germline, CDR1 is KGHSH, CDR2 LQKENI. The V end lost 1 base, the J end lost 4 bases, and 29 bases lay between the germline ends. CDR3 size: 21 residues. The CDR3 here is CASSPRRHRVRGKTTYNEQFF. The CDR3 DNA reads as TGTGCCAGCTCACCACGTCGGCACAGGGTGCGAGGGAAGACCACTTACAATGAGCAGTTCTTC. The variable domain in full, with the rest retrieved from reference TRBV18 and TRBJ2-1, is NAGVMQNPRHLVRRRGQEARLRCSPMKGHSHVYWYRQLPEEGLKFMVYLQKENIIDESGMPKERFSAEFPKEGPSILRIQQVVRGDSAAYFCASSPRRHRVRGKTTYNEQFFGPGTRLTVL.

The gene calls are TRBV4-2 and TRBJ2-5, with 11 bases lining up with TRBD1. The CDR3 has 18 amino acids. Unmatched junction bases numbered 12, after V lost 4 bases and J lost 2 bases. Germline-derived CDR1 and CDR2 are LGHNA and YNFKEQ. CDR3 bases: TGTGCCAGCAGCCGCCAAGGAAGGACAGGGGGCTTTCAAGAGACCCAGTACTTC. This gives the protein CASSRQGRTGGFQETQYF.